The 16 T cell receptor beta chains below were found in one sample sequenced in a study of T cell repertoires in aging, cancer and after chemotherapy. Amplification of TCR beta used genomic DNA extracted from peripheral blood. TRB rearrangements spanning V, D and J were amplified using mixed TRB-A/B primers. TCRdb passed the multiplex PCR reads through MiXCR, listing each CDR3 protein once. The sample consists of 10,000 to 12,000 distinct CDR3 sequences, roughly a third of them appearing once. Sequenced material: blood. All receptors derive from a human donor in good health.

The chain employs TRBV6-5 and TRBJ1-1, with 9 bases fitting TRBD1. Unmatched junction bases numbered 7, after V lost 7 bases and J lost 1 base. The germline V gene has CDR1 MNHEY and CDR2 SVGAGI. This CDR3 comprises 15 residues. The CDR3 sequence is CASNHRGHRNTEAFF. CDR3 coding DNA: TGTGCCAGCAATCACAGGGGGCATCGGAACACTGAAGCTTTCTTT.

The chain joins TRBV30 to TRBJ1-2, with D perhaps matching TRBD1 (5 bases). The CDR3 spans 12 residues. Germline assignment: CDR1 GTSNPN and CDR2 SVGIG (reference sequence). V dropped 5 bases and J dropped 7 bases, with 14 bases sitting between them. For the CDR3, the DNA is TGTGCCTGGGATGGGAAGGGGTCTGGCTACACCTTC. It encodes CAWDGKGSGYTF.

This clonotype showed up just a few times. The chain carries TRBV12-3 or TRBV12-4 and TRBJ1-5; D perhaps matches TRBD1 (5 bases). V was trimmed by 5 bases and J by 6 bases, leaving 14 bases between them. The CDR3 runs to 14 residues. CDR3 nucleotide sequence: TGTGCCAGCAGTCCGGGGGGGGTCGGTCAGCCCCAGCATTTT. Its protein is CASSPGGVGQPQHF.

The sample holds a few counts of this clonotype. The chain couples TRBV7-2 to TRBJ2-1, with TRBD2 identical over 8 bases. The CDR3 has 16 amino acids. Losses at the gene ends were 1 base for V and 5 bases for J; bases not matched to a gene: 7. Per germline, CDR1 SGHTA and CDR2 FQGNSA. CDR3 nucleotides: TGTGCCAGCAGCTTAGAGAGCGGGGGATCTCACAATGAGCAGTTCTTC. It codes for CASSLESGGSHNEQFF.

The rearrangement joins TRBV18 to TRBJ2-7, with 9 bases lining up with TRBD1. V shed 5 bases, J shed 0 bases, and the junction held 2 bases outside the gene matches. The CDR3 is made up of 14 amino acids. Germline V gene data show CDR1 as KGHSH and CDR2 as LQKENI. CDR3: CASSGQGSSYEQYF. CDR3 nucleotides: TGTGCCAGCTCAGGACAGGGGAGCTCCTACGAGCAGTACTTC. The full variable domain, completed using reference TRBV18 and TRBJ2-7, is NAGVMQNPRHLVRRRGQEARLRCSPMKGHSHVYWYRQLPEEGLKFMVYLQKENIIDESGMPKERFSAEFPKEGPSILRIQQVVRGDSAAYFCASSGQGSSYEQYFGPGTRLTVT.

This sequence joins TRBV4-3 and TRBJ1-1; D unresolved. V was shortened by 1 base and J by 0 bases, with 6 bases between the two germline ends. Looked up from germline, CDR1 is LGHNA and CDR2 is YSLEER. The CDR3 totals 14 residues. CDR3 in amino acids: CASSQAYVNTEAFF. CDR3 coding DNA: TGCGCCAGCAGCCAAGCGTACGTGAACACTGAAGCTTTCTTT.

This sequence joins TRBV18 and TRBJ2-1; 15 bases are shared with TRBD2. The CDR3 consists of 20 residues. J was trimmed by 3 bases and V by 1 base; bases with no gene match: 10. Germline CDR1 reads KGHSH; CDR2 reads LQKENI. The DNA of the CDR3 is TGTGCCAGCTCACCACGTTGGACTAGCGGGAGGGTTCGGGACTACAATGAGCAGTTCTTC. It specifies CASSPRWTSGRVRDYNEQFF.

A few counts support this clonotype. The chain recombines TRBV6-5 with TRBJ1-5; D call uncertain. CDR3 size: 13 residues. The germline V gene has CDR1 MNHEY and CDR2 SVGAGI. The V and J ends lost 5 bases and 6 bases respectively, with 11 bases between them. CDR3 sequence (DNA): TGTGCCAGCAGTCCGACTTGGGGTCAGCCCCAGCATTTT. Translation: CASSPTWGQPQHF.

J is TRBJ2-1 and V is TRBV12-3 or TRBV12-4, with no clear D. CDR3 size: 12 residues. V lost 1 base and J lost 7, with 5 bases in between. The CDR3 is CASSLGVNEQFF. CDR3 DNA sequence: TGTGCCAGCAGTTTAGGGGTTAATGAGCAGTTCTTC.

The CDR3 reads CASSGLVLYGYTF. CDR3 nucleotides: TGTGCCAGCAGTGGGCTGGTCTTGTATGGCTACACCTTC. The chain is built from TRBV6-2 or TRBV6-3 and TRBJ1-2; D call uncertain. Germline CDR1 is MNHEY and CDR2 is SVGEGT. This CDR3 has 13 amino acids. Trimming removed 5 bases from V and 5 bases from J, with 12 bases in between.

This chain uses TRBV19 with TRBJ1-2; TRBD1 matches at 9 bases. Per germline, CDR1 LNHDA and CDR2 SQIVND (reference sequence). Unmatched junction bases numbered 6, after V lost 7 bases and J lost 6 bases. CDR3 size: 13 residues. The CDR3 nucleotides are TGTGCCAGTAACAGGGGGCAAGGTGATGGCTACACCTTC. This translates into CASNRGQGDGYTF.

The table lists this clonotype with a few counts. This rearrangement joins TRBV6-1 to TRBJ1-3; D remains unclear. Germline V gene data show CDR1 as MNHNS and CDR2 as SASEGT. Trimming shortened V by 7 bases and J by 0 bases, and 10 bases separated the two germline ends. The CDR3 covers 14 residues. Written as DNA, the CDR3 is TGTGCCAGCACCCTCCCGAACTCTGGAAACACCATATATTTT. Translating gives CASTLPNSGNTIYF.

Comment on this clonotype: This may be a read error: a much more frequent sequence differs by one nucleotide. The CDR3 loop is CTTSRDRVGNQPQHF. As DNA, the CDR3 is TGTACCACCAGCAGAGACAGGGTTGGCAATCAGCCCCAGCATTTT. The V and J genes are TRBV15 and TRBJ1-5; 7 nucleotides agree with TRBD1. There are 15 residues in the CDR3. Germline V CDR1 and CDR2: LNHNV, YYDKDF (reference sequence).

This chain connects TRBV11-3 to TRBJ2-1; D gene ambiguous. The CDR3 contains 13 residues. V was clipped by 1 base and J by 3 bases, with 4 bases between them. Per germline, CDR1 SGHNT and CDR2 YENEEA. CDR3 region: CASSLVRYNEQFF. The DNA of the CDR3 is TGTGCCAGCAGCTTAGTACGCTACAATGAGCAGTTCTTC.

This chain uses TRBV20-1 with TRBJ2-1, with 11 bases that match TRBD2. The CDR3 loop spans 16 amino acids. J gave up 7 bases and V 1 base, and 9 bases lay outside the gene matches. The germline gives CDR1 DFQATT, CDR2 SNEGSKA (reference sequence). CDR3: CSARVLLAGGGNEQFF. The CDR3 DNA is TGCAGTGCTAGAGTGTTGCTAGCGGGAGGAGGAAATGAGCAGTTCTTC.

This chain joins TRBV5-6 and TRBJ2-7; tentative D call: TRBD2 (5 bases). V was clipped by 0 bases and J by 7 bases, with 20 bases between them. CDR3 length: 16 amino acids. Germline CDR1 SGHDT, CDR2 YYEEEE. CDR3 region: CASSLAIGLRLSEQYF. Here the CDR3 DNA reads TGTGCCAGCAGCTTGGCCATCGGACTGCGGCTCTCGGAGCAGTACTTC.